Only a few counts were recorded for the clone carrying this TCR beta chain. This record belongs to a study of cytomegalovirus exposure and HLA in healthy donors. Amplification used 60 Vbeta primers and 13 Jbeta primers. Assay used: immunoSEQ multiplex PCR; TCRdb lists only in-frame clones, some missing. The data hold around 130,000 clones, with around 77% observed a single time. The sequence derives from a man in his fifties or sixties in good health and CMV-seronegative. The sample taken for sequencing was PBMCs.

CDR3 sequence (DNA): TGTGCCAGCAGTTACAGGGGGCCTCAGCCCCAGCATTTT. It translates to CASSYRGPQPQHF. This chain connects TRBV28 to TRBJ1-5; 9 bases line up with TRBD1. Germline lookup yields CDR1 MDHEN and CDR2 SYDVKM. Trimming at V came to 4 bases and at J to 6 bases, leaving 1 base not matched to a gene. The CDR3 is 13 amino acids.